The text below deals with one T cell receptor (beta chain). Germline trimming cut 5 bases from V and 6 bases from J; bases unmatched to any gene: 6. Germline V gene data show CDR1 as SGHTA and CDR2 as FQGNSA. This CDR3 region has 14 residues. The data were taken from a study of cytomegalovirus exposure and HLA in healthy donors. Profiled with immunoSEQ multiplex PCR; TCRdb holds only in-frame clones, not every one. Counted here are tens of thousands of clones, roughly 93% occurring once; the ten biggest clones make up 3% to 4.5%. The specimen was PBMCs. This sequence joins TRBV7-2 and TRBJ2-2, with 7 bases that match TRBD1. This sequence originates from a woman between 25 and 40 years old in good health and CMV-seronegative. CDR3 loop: CASSPRQGPGELFF. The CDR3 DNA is TGTGCCAGCAGCCCCAGACAGGGACCCGGGGAGCTGTTTTTT.